The 20 T cell receptor beta chains in this list originate from one sample, sequenced in a study of T-cell memory formation after mild COVID-19. MiXCR was run by TCRdb on the 5' RACE reads, yielding one entry per CDR3 protein. Here the sample spans 400,000 to 500,000 distinct CDR3 sequences, around 20% being singletons. The sample consisted of PBMCs or a T cell subset sorted from them (not recorded which). These TCRs come from an adult woman who had mild COVID-19 (a few samples of this study predate the infection). Cell type and time point are not known.

This rearrangement joins TRBV10-3 to TRBJ2-3; perhaps TRBD2 as D (6 bases). The CDR3 is 17 amino acids. V lost 2 bases to trimming and J lost 2 bases, with 17 bases between them. Germline-derived CDR1 and CDR2 are ENHRY and SYGVKD. CDR3 bases: TGTGCCATCAGTGAGCACCCGGGAGCGCCGGTCACAGATACGCAGTATTTT. Translating gives CAISEHPGAPVTDTQYF.

This clonotype turned up a few times. The chain recombines TRBV5-1 with TRBJ2-5, with D maybe TRBD2 (6 bases). Germline V gene lookup returns CDR1 SGHRS and CDR2 YFSETQ. The CDR3 covers 15 residues. V was clipped by 0 bases and J by 4 bases, with 13 bases between them. CDR3 in amino acids: CASSLVAVKGETQYF. The CDR3 DNA sequence: TGCGCCAGCAGCTTGGTAGCGGTGAAAGGAGAGACCCAGTACTTC. Full variable domain (missing parts from reference TRBV5-1 and TRBJ2-5): KAGVTQTPRYLIKTRGQQVTLSCSPISGHRSVSWYQQTPGQGLQFLFEYFSETQRNKGNFPGRFSGRQFSNSRSEMNVSTLELGDSALYLCASSLVAVKGETQYFGPGTRLLVL.

This clonotype was recorded a few times. The V and J genes are TRBV7-9 and TRBJ1-2; D possibly corresponds to TRBD1 (6 bases). Between the trimmed V and J ends, which lost 7 bases and 2 bases, there was a span of 14 bases. Per the germline V gene, CDR1 is SEHNR and CDR2 is FQNEAQ (reference sequence). This CDR3 comprises 14 residues. This CDR3 is CASTLGGANYGYTF. The CDR3 DNA reads TGTGCCAGCACCCTAGGGGGGGCCAACTATGGCTACACCTTC.

This chain joins TRBV7-9 and TRBJ1-2; D remains ambiguous. From germline, CDR1 is SEHNR and CDR2 FQNEAQ (reference sequence). This CDR3 has 18 amino acids. V shed 5 bases and J shed 2 bases, with 24 bases lying between them. CDR3: CASSDAADPERWNYGYTF. CDR3 bases: TGTGCCAGCAGCGACGCGGCGGACCCTGAGAGGTGGAACTATGGCTACACCTTC.

The V call is TRBV6-6, the J call TRBJ1-1; TRBD1 is a possible D gene (6 bases). The germline V and J ends were trimmed by 10 bases and 5 bases, with 17 bases remaining between them. Germline CDR1 and CDR2: MNHNY and SVGAGI (reference sequence). The CDR3 has 13 amino acids. CDR3 bases: TGTGCCACTTCCCCCGGACAGACGACTGAAGCTTTCTTT. Its translation: CATSPGQTTEAFF.

This clonotype was counted only a few times. This chain joins TRBV7-8 and TRBJ2-7, with D possibly being TRBD2 (5 bases). CDR3 length: 14 amino acids. Germline V gives CDR1 SGHVS, CDR2 FQNEAQ. V was trimmed by 3 bases and J by 6 bases, leaving 15 bases between them. The CDR3 coding sequence is TGTGCCAGCAGCTTGGGAGAAGGAGGAGCCGAGCAGTACTTC. It encodes CASSLGEGGAEQYF.

This clonotype came up a few times. The chain combines TRBV12-3 or TRBV12-4 with TRBJ2-5; 7 bases line up with TRBD1. J was trimmed by 1 base and V by 5 bases; bases with no gene match: 4. The CDR3 is made up of 14 amino acids. Here the CDR3 reads CASSPWTGQETQYF. CDR3 coding DNA: TGTGCCAGCAGTCCCTGGACAGGCCAAGAGACCCAGTACTTC.

This clonotype has just a few counts. The genes are TRBV2 and TRBJ2-7; the D gene is possibly TRBD2 (7 bases). V was trimmed by 6 bases and J by 3 bases, leaving 15 bases between them. The CDR3 runs to 14 residues. Germline V gene sequence: CDR1 SNHLY, CDR2 FYNNEI. This CDR3 reads CASRKGGGSYEQYF. CDR3 in DNA: TGTGCCAGCAGGAAGGGAGGGGGAAGCTACGAGCAGTACTTC.

The CDR3 DNA is TGCAGCGCTGGGGCACAGGGGGCCGAGCAGTACTTC. The encoded protein is CSAGAQGAEQYF. The chain combines TRBV29-1 with TRBJ2-7; TRBD1 matches at 9 bases. The J segment lost 6 bases and the V segment lost 7 bases, leaving 7 bases of the junction unmatched. CDR1 is SQVTM, CDR2 ANQGSEA, per germline. The CDR3 runs 12 residues.

V gene TRBV13 combines with J gene TRBJ2-1; possibly TRBD2 for D (7 bases). The germline V gene encodes CDR1 PRHDT and CDR2 FYEKMQ (reference sequence). The CDR3 is made up of 15 amino acids. V was shortened by 4 bases and J by 8 bases, with 18 bases between the two germline ends. CDR3 nucleotides: TGTGCCAGCAGCTCCTCGGGGGGCCAGACGGATGAGCAGTTCTTC. Its protein product is CASSSSGGQTDEQFF. The full variable domain, in which reference TRBV13 and TRBJ2-1 provide the parts outside the CDR3, is AAGVIQSPRHLIKEKRETATLKCYPIPRHDTVYWYQQGPGQDPQFLISFYEKMQSDKGSIPDRFSAQQFSDYHSELNMSSLELGDSALYFCASSSSGGQTDEQFFGPGTRLTVL.

The gene calls are TRBV19 and TRBJ2-2; possibly TRBD1 or TRBD2 for D (5 bases each). V dropped 7 bases and J dropped 4 bases, with 13 bases sitting between them. The CDR3 runs to 14 residues. Per the germline V gene, CDR1 is LNHDA and CDR2 is SQIVND (reference sequence). As DNA, the CDR3 is TGTGCCAGTACTTTTGGGACCACCACCGGGGAGCTGTTTTTT. This gives the protein CASTFGTTTGELFF.

This chain connects TRBV2 to TRBJ1-2; D remains unclear. The CDR3 has 15 amino acids. Germline lookup yields CDR1 SNHLY and CDR2 FYNNEI. Trimming took 1 base from V and 8 from J, leaving 17 bases between them. The CDR3 DNA follows: TGTGCCAGCAGTGAAGGGAAGGGTCTGGCTGCGGGCTACACCTTC. Translation gives CASSEGKGLAAGYTF.

The chain employs TRBV7-9 and TRBJ2-7; D perhaps matches TRBD1 (6 bases). CDR3 length equals 13 residues. Germline values: CDR1 SEHNR, CDR2 FQNEAQ (reference sequence). V shed 9 bases and J shed 1 base, with 13 bases lying between them. The CDR3 sequence: CARTGPGSYEQYF. The CDR3 DNA follows: TGTGCCAGGACAGGCCCGGGATCCTACGAGCAGTACTTC.

The chain is built from TRBV27 and TRBJ1-1; D remains ambiguous. Germline CDR1 and CDR2: MNHEY and SMNVEV (reference sequence). Between the trimmed V and J ends, which lost 5 bases and 1 base, there was a span of 11 bases. This CDR3 contains 14 residues. In nucleotides, the CDR3 is TGTGCCAGCAGTCACCCCGGAGCGAACACTGAAGCTTTCTTT. This gives the protein CASSHPGANTEAFF.

The chain uses TRBV29-1 and TRBJ2-5; D is perhaps TRBD1 (8 bases). The CDR3 covers 18 residues. Trimming pared 0 bases from V and 5 bases from J, leaving 25 bases between. In germline, CDR1 is SQVTM, CDR2 ANQGSEA. DNA of the CDR3: TGCAGCGTTGAAGATCAGGACAGGGTGACTAGCTTCGGGGAGACCCAGTACTTC. As protein: CSVEDQDRVTSFGETQYF. The variable domain in full, completed from reference TRBV29-1 and TRBJ2-5, reads SAVISQKPSRDICQRGTSLTIQCQVDSQVTMMFWYRQQPGQSLTLIATANQGSEATYESGFVIDKFPISRPNLTFSTLTVSNMSPEDSSIYLCSVEDQDRVTSFGETQYFGPGTRLLVL.

The gene calls are TRBV20-1 and TRBJ2-5; D gene ambiguous. The V end lost 2 bases, the J end lost 4 bases, and 20 bases lay between the germline ends. This CDR3 region has 16 residues. The germline CDR1 and CDR2 sequences are DFQATT and SNEGSKA (reference sequence). In nucleotides, the CDR3 is TGCAGTGCTAGACGGGCAGTAGGAAGGCGCGGAGAGACCCAGTACTTC. It codes for CSARRAVGRRGETQYF.

The rearrangement links TRBV15 to TRBJ2-1, with D perhaps assigned TRBD1 or TRBD2 (6 bases each). Germline V lookup: CDR1 LNHNV, CDR2 YYDKDF (reference sequence). Trimming took 5 bases from V and 6 from J, leaving 11 bases between them. The CDR3 runs 13 residues. CDR3 amino acids: CATSRRGVNEQFF. The CDR3 DNA follows: TGTGCCACCAGCCGAAGGGGGGTCAATGAGCAGTTCTTC.

This clonotype occurred many times. The gene calls are TRBV27 and TRBJ2-3; 10 positions agree with TRBD2. Germline CDR1 MNHEY, CDR2 SMNVEV (reference sequence). The ends lost 8 bases at V and 5 bases at J; junction bases unmatched: 10. CDR3 length: 15 amino acids. For the CDR3, the DNA is TGTGCCAGCCAGGGACTAGCGTGGGGAGGAGATACGCAGTATTTT. Amino acid sequence: CASQGLAWGGDTQYF.

The chain joins TRBV29-1 to TRBJ1-4; D call uncertain. Germline V gene lookup returns CDR1 SQVTM and CDR2 ANQGSEA. The CDR3 totals 12 residues. Trimming took 5 bases from V and 6 from J, leaving 10 bases between them. CDR3 protein: CSVQGWDEKLFF. The CDR3 DNA follows: TGCAGCGTTCAAGGGTGGGATGAAAAACTGTTTTTT.

This clonotype was seen more than once but under ten times. The chain uses TRBV7-2 and TRBJ2-3, with a possible D match to TRBD2 (6 bases). The germline CDR1 and CDR2 sequences are SGHTA and FQGNSA. The V and J ends lost 2 bases and 2 bases respectively, with 11 bases between them. The CDR3 contains 15 residues. The CDR3 DNA sequence: TGTGCCAGCAGCTTAAGACTAGTCCCCACAGATACGCAGTATTTT. Translation: CASSLRLVPTDTQYF.